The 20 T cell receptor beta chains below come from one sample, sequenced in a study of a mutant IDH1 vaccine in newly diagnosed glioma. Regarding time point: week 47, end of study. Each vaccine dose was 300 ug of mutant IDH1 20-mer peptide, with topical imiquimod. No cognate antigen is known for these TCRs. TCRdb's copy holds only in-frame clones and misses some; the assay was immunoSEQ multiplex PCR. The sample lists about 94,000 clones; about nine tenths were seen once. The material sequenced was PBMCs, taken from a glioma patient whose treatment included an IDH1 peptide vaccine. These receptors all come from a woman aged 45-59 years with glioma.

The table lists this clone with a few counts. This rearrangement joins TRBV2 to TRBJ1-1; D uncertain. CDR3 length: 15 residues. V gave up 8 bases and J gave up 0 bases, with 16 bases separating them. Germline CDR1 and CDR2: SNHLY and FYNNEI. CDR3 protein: CASGGRSAMNTEAFF. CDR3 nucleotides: TGTGCCAGCGGAGGCCGGTCAGCTATGAACACTGAAGCTTTCTTT.

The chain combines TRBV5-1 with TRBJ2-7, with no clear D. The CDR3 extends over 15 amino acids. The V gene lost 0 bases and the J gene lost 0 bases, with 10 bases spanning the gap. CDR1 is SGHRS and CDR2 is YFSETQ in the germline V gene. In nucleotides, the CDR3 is TGCGCCAGCAGCTTGGAGGTTGGAACCTCCTACGAGCAGTACTTC. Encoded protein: CASSLEVGTSYEQYF.

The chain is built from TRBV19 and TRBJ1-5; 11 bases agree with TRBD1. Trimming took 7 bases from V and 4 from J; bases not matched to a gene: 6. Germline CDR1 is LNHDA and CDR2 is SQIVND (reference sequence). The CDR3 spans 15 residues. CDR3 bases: TGTGCCAGTACACCCGGGACAGGGGGAAATCAGCCCCAGCATTTT. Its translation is CASTPGTGGNQPQHF.

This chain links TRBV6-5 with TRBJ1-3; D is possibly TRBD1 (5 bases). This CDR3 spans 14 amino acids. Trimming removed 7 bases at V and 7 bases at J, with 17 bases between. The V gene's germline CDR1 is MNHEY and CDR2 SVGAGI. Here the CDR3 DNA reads TGTGCCAGCAAGGCCGAGGGGCGTAGGAACACCATATATTTT. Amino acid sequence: CASKAEGRRNTIYF.

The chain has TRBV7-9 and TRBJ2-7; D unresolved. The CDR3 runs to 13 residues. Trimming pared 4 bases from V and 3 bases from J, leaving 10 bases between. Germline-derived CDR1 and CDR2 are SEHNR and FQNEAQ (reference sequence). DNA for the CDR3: TGTGCCAGCAGCTCCTTTAGGCTCTACGAGCAGTACTTC. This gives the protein CASSSFRLYEQYF.

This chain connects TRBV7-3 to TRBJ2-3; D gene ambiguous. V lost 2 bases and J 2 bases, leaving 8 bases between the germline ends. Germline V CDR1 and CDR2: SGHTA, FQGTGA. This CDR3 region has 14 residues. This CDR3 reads CASSLVGNTDTQYF. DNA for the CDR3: TGTGCCAGCAGCTTAGTAGGAAACACAGATACGCAGTATTTT.

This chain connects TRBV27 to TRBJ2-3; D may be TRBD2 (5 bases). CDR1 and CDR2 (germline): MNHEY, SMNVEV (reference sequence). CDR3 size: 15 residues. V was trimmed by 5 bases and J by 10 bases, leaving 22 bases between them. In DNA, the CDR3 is TGTGCCAGCAGTCCCCGGGGAGTGGGGATGAGGGCGCAGTATTTT. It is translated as CASSPRGVGMRAQYF.

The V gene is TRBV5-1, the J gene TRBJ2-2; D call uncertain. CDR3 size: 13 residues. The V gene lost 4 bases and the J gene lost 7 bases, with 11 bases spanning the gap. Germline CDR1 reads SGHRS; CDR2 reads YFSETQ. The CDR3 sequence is CASSPLPGGELFF. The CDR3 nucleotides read TGCGCCAGCAGCCCCCTCCCAGGCGGGGAGCTGTTTTTT.

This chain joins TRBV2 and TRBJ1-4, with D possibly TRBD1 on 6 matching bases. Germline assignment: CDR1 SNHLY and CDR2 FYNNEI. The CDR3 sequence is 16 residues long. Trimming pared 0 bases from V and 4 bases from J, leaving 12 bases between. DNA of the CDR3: TGTGCCAGCAGTGAAGCGCTTAGGGGGATTAATGAAAAACTGTTTTTT. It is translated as CASSEALRGINEKLFF.

CDR3 region: CASSRTGTSTDTQYF. The DNA of the CDR3 is TGTGCCAGCAGTCGAACCGGGACCAGCACAGATACGCAGTATTTT. The chain has TRBV9 and TRBJ2-3; D is possibly TRBD1 or TRBD2 (5 bases each). The germline gives CDR1 SGDLS, CDR2 YYNGEE. The CDR3 consists of 15 residues. V dropped 5 bases and J dropped 0 bases, with 13 bases sitting between them.

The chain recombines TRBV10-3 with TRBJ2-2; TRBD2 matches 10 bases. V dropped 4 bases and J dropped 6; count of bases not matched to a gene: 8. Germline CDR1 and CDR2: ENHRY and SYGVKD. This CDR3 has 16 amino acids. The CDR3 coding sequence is TGTGCCATCAGTGTATTGAGCGGGAGGGCCTCCGGGGAGCTGTTTTTT. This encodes CAISVLSGRASGELFF.

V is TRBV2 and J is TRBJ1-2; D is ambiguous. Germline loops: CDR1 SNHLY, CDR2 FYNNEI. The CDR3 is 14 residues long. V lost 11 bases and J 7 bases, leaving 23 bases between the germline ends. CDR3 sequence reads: CAGAPAAAYGGYTF. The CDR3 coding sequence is TGTGCCGGAGCGCCTGCGGCTGCATATGGTGGCTACACCTTC.

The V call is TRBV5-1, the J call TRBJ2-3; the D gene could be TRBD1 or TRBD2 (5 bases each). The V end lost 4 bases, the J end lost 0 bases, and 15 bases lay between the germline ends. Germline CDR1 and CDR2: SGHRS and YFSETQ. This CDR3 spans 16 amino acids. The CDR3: CASSPGRDDSTDTQYF. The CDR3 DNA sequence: TGCGCCAGCAGCCCCGGCCGGGACGATAGCACAGATACGCAGTATTTT.

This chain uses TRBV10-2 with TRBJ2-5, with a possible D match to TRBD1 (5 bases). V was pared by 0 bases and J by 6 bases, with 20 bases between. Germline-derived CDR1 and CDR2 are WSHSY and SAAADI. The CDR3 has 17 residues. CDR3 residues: CASSESKTAEVRQTQYF. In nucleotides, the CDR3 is TGCGCCAGCAGTGAGTCGAAGACAGCCGAAGTTAGGCAGACCCAGTACTTC.

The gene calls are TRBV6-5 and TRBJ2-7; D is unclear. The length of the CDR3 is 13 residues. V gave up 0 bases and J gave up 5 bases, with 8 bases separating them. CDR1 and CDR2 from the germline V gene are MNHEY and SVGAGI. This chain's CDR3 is CASSYSRVHEQYF. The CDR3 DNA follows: TGTGCCAGCAGTTACTCTAGGGTTCACGAGCAGTACTTC.

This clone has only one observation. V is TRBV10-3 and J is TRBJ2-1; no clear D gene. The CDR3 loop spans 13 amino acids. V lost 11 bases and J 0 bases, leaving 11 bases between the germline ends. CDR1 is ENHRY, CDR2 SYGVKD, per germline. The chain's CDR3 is CASSDSSYNEQFF. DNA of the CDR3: TGTGCCTCCTCTGATAGCTCCTACAATGAGCAGTTCTTC.

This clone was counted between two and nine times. The CDR3 nucleotides are TGTGCCAGCAGCTCGTTTGGCTCCACCGGGACAGGGCAGACCTACGAGCAGTACTTC. Amino acid sequence: CASSSFGSTGTGQTYEQYF. The V call is TRBV5-6, the J call TRBJ2-7; 9 bases agree with TRBD1. The germline gives CDR1 SGHDT, CDR2 YYEEEE. The CDR3 extends over 19 amino acids. V was pared by 3 bases and J by 2 bases, with 18 bases of the junction left unmatched.

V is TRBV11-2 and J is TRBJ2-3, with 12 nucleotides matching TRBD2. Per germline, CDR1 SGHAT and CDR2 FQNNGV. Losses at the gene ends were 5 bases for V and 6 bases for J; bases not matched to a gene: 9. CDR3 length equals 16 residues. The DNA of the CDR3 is TGTGCCAGCAGCCCGACGCTAGCGGGAGGGCCCGATACGCAGTATTTT. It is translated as CASSPTLAGGPDTQYF.

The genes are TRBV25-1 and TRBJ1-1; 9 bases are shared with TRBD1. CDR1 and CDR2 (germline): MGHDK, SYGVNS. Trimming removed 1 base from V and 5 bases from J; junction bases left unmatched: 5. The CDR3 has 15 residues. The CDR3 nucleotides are TGTGCCAGCAGTGAATCAACAGGGGGCGGGACTGAAGCTTTCTTT. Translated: CASSESTGGGTEAFF. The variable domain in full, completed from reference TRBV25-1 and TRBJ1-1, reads EADIYQTPRYLVIGTGKKITLECSQTMGHDKMYWYQQDPGMELHLIHYSYGVNSTEKGDLSSESTVSRIRTEHFPLTLESARPSHTSQYLCASSESTGGGTEAFFGQGTRLTVV.

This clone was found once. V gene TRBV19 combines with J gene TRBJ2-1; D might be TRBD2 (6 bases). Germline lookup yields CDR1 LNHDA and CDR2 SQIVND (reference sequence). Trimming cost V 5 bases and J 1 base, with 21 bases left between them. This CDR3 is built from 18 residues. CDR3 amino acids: CASSWVGRRPTSYNEQFF. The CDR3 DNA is TGTGCCAGTAGTTGGGTCGGGAGAAGACCGACGTCCTACAATGAGCAGTTCTTC.